Listed below are T cell receptor beta chains from one sample, sequenced in a study of T cells in Graves' hyperthyroidism and ophthalmopathy. A single record per CDR3 protein comes from TCRdb applying MiXCR to the multiplex PCR reads. The table shows 400,000 to 600,000 distinct CDR3 sequences, with around 21% occurring only once. The sequenced sample consisted of blood. The receptors shown here come from a man aged 18 to 29 with Graves' hyperthyroidism. The CDR3 runs from the conserved cysteine through the conserved F or W. Fields, in order: J gene, clone size, V gene, D gene, CDR3 DNA, CDR3 protein. D genes are given only for firm matches. Some rows mark clone size as missing; the rest say once, few, many or name a class of expanded clone.

J gene: TRBJ1-2; clone size: many; V gene: TRBV15; D gene: TRBD1; CDR3 DNA: TGTGCCACCAGCAGATCTTCAGACAGGGCCCCTCCTAACTATGGCTACACCTTC; CDR3 protein: CATSRSSDRAPPNYGYTF
J gene: TRBJ2-6; clone size: many; V gene: TRBV2; D gene: .; CDR3 DNA: TGTGCCAGCTCGGTCTCTGGGGCCAACGTCCTGACTTTC; CDR3 protein: CASSVSGANVLTF
J gene: TRBJ1-5; clone size: many; V gene: TRBV12-3/TRBV12-4; D gene: TRBD1; CDR3 DNA: TGTGCCAGCAGTTTACACACAGGGGGCGGCAATCAGCCCCAGCATTTT; CDR3 protein: CASSLHTGGGNQPQHF
J gene: TRBJ1-2; clone size: many; V gene: TRBV12-3/TRBV12-4; D gene: .; CDR3 DNA: TGTGCCAGCAGTTTAGTGAGATTGAGCGGCTACACCTTC; CDR3 protein: CASSLVRLSGYTF
J gene: TRBJ2-2; clone size: few; V gene: TRBV5-5; D gene: TRBD2; CDR3 DNA: TGTGCCAGCATCTTGACTAGCGGGGTCGGGGAGCTGTTTTTT; CDR3 protein: CASILTSGVGELFF
J gene: TRBJ2-2; clone size: many; V gene: TRBV6-5; D gene: TRBD2; CDR3 DNA: TGTGCCAGCAGTTACGAGGCGGGGGGGAACACCGGGGAGCTGTTTTTT; CDR3 protein: CASSYEAGGNTGELFF
J gene: TRBJ2-3; clone size: few; V gene: TRBV5-1; D gene: TRBD2; CDR3 DNA: TGCGCCAGCAGCTTTAATAGCGGGGGCACAGATACGCAGTATTTT; CDR3 protein: CASSFNSGGTDTQYF
J gene: TRBJ1-2; clone size: many; V gene: TRBV12-5; D gene: .; CDR3 DNA: TGTGCTAGTGCTAATTCAGGGCCCTATAACTATGGCTACACCTTC; CDR3 protein: CASANSGPYNYGYTF
J gene: TRBJ2-2; clone size: .; V gene: TRBV4-1; D gene: .; CDR3 DNA: TGCGCCAGCAGCCCCGCAGGACCCCCTCGCACCGGGGAGCTGTTTTTT; CDR3 protein: CASSPAGPPRTGELFF
J gene: TRBJ2-2; clone size: .; V gene: TRBV30; D gene: .; CDR3 DNA: TGTGCCTGGCGTCGAGGGCCCGCCGGGGAGCTGTTTTTT; CDR3 protein: CAWRRGPAGELFF
J gene: TRBJ2-2; clone size: .; V gene: TRBV28; D gene: .; CDR3 DNA: TGTGCCAGCAGTTTTGTGGCGTGGCAAGAGAACACCGGGGAGCTGTTTTTT; CDR3 protein: CASSFVAWQENTGELFF
J gene: TRBJ2-7; clone size: .; V gene: TRBV7-2; D gene: .; CDR3 DNA: TGTGCCAGCAGCTTAGCCCGGGAGAGGTACGAGCAGTACTTC; CDR3 protein: CASSLARERYEQYF
J gene: TRBJ2-7; clone size: few; V gene: TRBV28; D gene: .; CDR3 DNA: TGTGCCAGCAGGGGAGGTAGAGGGGAGCAGTACTTC; CDR3 protein: CASRGGRGEQYF
J gene: TRBJ2-6; clone size: few; V gene: TRBV4-1; D gene: .; CDR3 DNA: TGCGCCAGCACACGGGTGGCTGGGGCCAACGTCCTGACTTTC; CDR3 protein: CASTRVAGANVLTF
J gene: TRBJ2-2; clone size: many; V gene: TRBV27; D gene: .; CDR3 DNA: TGTGCCAGCAGTTTATCTACGAACACCGGGGAGCTGTTTTTT; CDR3 protein: CASSLSTNTGELFF
J gene: TRBJ2-2; clone size: .; V gene: TRBV4-1; D gene: .; CDR3 DNA: TGCGCCAGCAGCCAAGAGGTCTCACTGAAGCTGTTTTTT; CDR3 protein: CASSQEVSLKLFF
J gene: TRBJ2-3; clone size: .; V gene: TRBV27; D gene: TRBD2; CDR3 DNA: TGTGCCAGCAGAACCGGGAGGCTCACAGATACGCAGTATTTT; CDR3 protein: CASRTGRLTDTQYF
J gene: TRBJ1-2; clone size: .; V gene: TRBV28; D gene: .; CDR3 DNA: TGTGCCAGCAGTTTGCGTCGCCAGGGGCATGGCTACACCTTC; CDR3 protein: CASSLRRQGHGYTF
J gene: TRBJ1-3; clone size: many; V gene: TRBV12-3/TRBV12-4; D gene: .; CDR3 DNA: TGTGCCAGCAGTTCTACGGGACACACTGGAAACACCATATATTTT; CDR3 protein: CASSSTGHTGNTIYF
J gene: TRBJ1-2; clone size: many; V gene: TRBV7-4; D gene: TRBD1; CDR3 DNA: TGTGCCAGCAGACCCCACAGGGGGCCCCCCTATGGCTACACCTTC; CDR3 protein: CASRPHRGPPYGYTF
J gene: TRBJ1-5; clone size: many; V gene: TRBV19; D gene: .; CDR3 DNA: TGTGCCAGTAGTATAGTAGGGGGACGTCAGCCCCAGCATTTT; CDR3 protein: CASSIVGGRQPQHF
J gene: TRBJ2-5; clone size: .; V gene: TRBV28; D gene: .; CDR3 DNA: TGTGCCAGCAGTCCCGGCGGCCCAGAGATCCAGTACTTC; CDR3 protein: CASSPGGPEIQYF
J gene: TRBJ2-5; clone size: .; V gene: TRBV6-1; D gene: .; CDR3 DNA: TGTGCCAGCACCCTAGAAGAGACCCAGTACTTC; CDR3 protein: CASTLEETQYF
J gene: TRBJ1-5; clone size: many; V gene: TRBV6-5; D gene: TRBD1; CDR3 DNA: TGTGCCAGCACTTTGGGACAGACCAATCAGCCCCAGCATTTT; CDR3 protein: CASTLGQTNQPQHF
J gene: TRBJ2-2; clone size: many; V gene: TRBV2; D gene: .; CDR3 DNA: TGTGCCAGCATCTTGGGCAGGGCGGTAAACACCGGGGAGCTGTTTTTT; CDR3 protein: CASILGRAVNTGELFF
J gene: TRBJ1-5; clone size: many; V gene: TRBV24-1; D gene: TRBD1; CDR3 DNA: TGTGCCACCAGTGATCCGGGACAGGGGGCTGGAGGCAATCAGCCCCAGCATTTT; CDR3 protein: CATSDPGQGAGGNQPQHF
J gene: TRBJ1-5; clone size: many; V gene: TRBV12-3/TRBV12-4; D gene: .; CDR3 DNA: TGTGCCAGCAGTTTTAGTGTCCCCGAGCCCCAGCATTTT; CDR3 protein: CASSFSVPEPQHF
J gene: TRBJ1-1; clone size: many; V gene: TRBV6-5; D gene: .; CDR3 DNA: TGTGCCAGCAGCTACTCCTCGACGAGCGACACTGAAGCTTTCTTT; CDR3 protein: CASSYSSTSDTEAFF
J gene: TRBJ2-7; clone size: many; V gene: TRBV12-3/TRBV12-4; D gene: TRBD1; CDR3 DNA: TGTGCCAGCAGTTCCGACAGGGTAGGCTACGAGCAGTACTTC; CDR3 protein: CASSSDRVGYEQYF
J gene: TRBJ1-2; clone size: many; V gene: TRBV20-1; D gene: .; CDR3 DNA: TGCAGTGCTAGAGGGCAGGGAAACTATGGCTACACCTTC; CDR3 protein: CSARGQGNYGYTF
J gene: TRBJ2-5; clone size: many; V gene: TRBV7-9; D gene: .; CDR3 DNA: TGTGCCAGTTGTTCAGGGGGGGACTTCGGGACCCAGTACTTC; CDR3 protein: CASCSGGDFGTQYF
J gene: TRBJ2-5; clone size: many; V gene: TRBV6-1; D gene: TRBD1; CDR3 DNA: TGTGCCAGCAGCGGGACAGGGTGGGGAGAGACCCAGTACTTC; CDR3 protein: CASSGTGWGETQYF
J gene: TRBJ1-5; clone size: many; V gene: TRBV5-1; D gene: TRBD1; CDR3 DNA: TGCGCCAGCTCCCAGGGGGGATTAAATCAGCCCCAGCATTTT; CDR3 protein: CASSQGGLNQPQHF
J gene: TRBJ2-5; clone size: many; V gene: TRBV12-3/TRBV12-4; D gene: .; CDR3 DNA: TGTGCCAGCAGCTTGGGGAGGAAAGAGACCCAGTACTTC; CDR3 protein: CASSLGRKETQYF
J gene: TRBJ1-2; clone size: few; V gene: TRBV12-3/TRBV12-4; D gene: .; CDR3 DNA: TGTGCCAGCAGTTTCGAAGGGCTCGGCTACACCTTC; CDR3 protein: CASSFEGLGYTF
J gene: TRBJ2-7; clone size: many; V gene: TRBV5-1; D gene: .; CDR3 DNA: TGCGCCAGCAGCCGGGACCTCTACGAGCAGTACTTC; CDR3 protein: CASSRDLYEQYF
J gene: TRBJ2-7; clone size: .; V gene: TRBV7-9; D gene: .; CDR3 DNA: TGTGCCAGCAGCGGAGACAGTCGTGCCTACGAGCAGTACTTC; CDR3 protein: CASSGDSRAYEQYF
J gene: TRBJ2-2; clone size: few; V gene: TRBV4-2; D gene: .; CDR3 DNA: TGTGCCAGCAGCCAAAATAACGGGGAGCTGTTTTTT; CDR3 protein: CASSQNNGELFF
J gene: TRBJ1-1; clone size: many; V gene: TRBV25-1; D gene: TRBD1; CDR3 DNA: TGTGCCAGCAGTCCGCGGACAGGGAGCACTGAAGCTTTCTTT; CDR3 protein: CASSPRTGSTEAFF
J gene: TRBJ2-5; clone size: many; V gene: TRBV4-2; D gene: TRBD2; CDR3 DNA: TGTGCCAGCAGCCCAGCTGCTAGCGGAGAAGAGACCCAGTACTTC; CDR3 protein: CASSPAASGEETQYF
J gene: TRBJ1-2; clone size: many; V gene: TRBV7-8; D gene: .; CDR3 DNA: TGTGCCAGCAGCTTAACAGGGAATAATGGCTACACCTTC; CDR3 protein: CASSLTGNNGYTF
J gene: TRBJ2-5; clone size: many; V gene: TRBV10-3; D gene: TRBD2; CDR3 DNA: TGTGCCATCAGTGATCGGGACTACTCTACCCGAACCCAGTACTTC; CDR3 protein: CAISDRDYSTRTQYF
J gene: TRBJ1-5; clone size: .; V gene: TRBV5-6; D gene: .; CDR3 DNA: TGTGCCAGCAGCCCGACAGGAGAGAATCAGCCCCAGCATTTT; CDR3 protein: CASSPTGENQPQHF
J gene: TRBJ1-3; clone size: many; V gene: TRBV12-3/TRBV12-4; D gene: TRBD1; CDR3 DNA: TGTGCCAGCGCGACTCGGTCAGGGACAGGGGGCAACACCATATATTTT; CDR3 protein: CASATRSGTGGNTIYF
J gene: TRBJ2-7; clone size: many; V gene: TRBV5-1; D gene: TRBD2; CDR3 DNA: TGCGCCAGCAGAACTAGCGGGGGGCCCTACGAGCAGTACTTC; CDR3 protein: CASRTSGGPYEQYF
J gene: TRBJ1-3; clone size: many; V gene: TRBV12-3/TRBV12-4; D gene: .; CDR3 DNA: TGTGCCAGCAGACCCGCAACAGGGCCTGGAAACACCATATATTTT; CDR3 protein: CASRPATGPGNTIYF
J gene: TRBJ2-7; clone size: .; V gene: TRBV5-1; D gene: .; CDR3 DNA: TGCGCCAGCAGCTTGGTCGGGTTCCCCGAAAACTACGAGCAGTACTTC; CDR3 protein: CASSLVGFPENYEQYF
J gene: TRBJ2-3; clone size: many; V gene: TRBV6-1; D gene: .; CDR3 DNA: TGTGCCAGCAGTGAAGGTCGCTCCTTAGACACAGATACGCAGTATTTT; CDR3 protein: CASSEGRSLDTDTQYF
J gene: TRBJ1-3; clone size: many; V gene: TRBV12-3/TRBV12-4; D gene: .; CDR3 DNA: TGTGCCAGCAGGAATTCCATAGGAAGCTCTGGAAACACCATATATTTT; CDR3 protein: CASRNSIGSSGNTIYF
J gene: TRBJ1-2; clone size: many; V gene: TRBV11-2; D gene: .; CDR3 DNA: TGTGCCAGCAGCTTAGGGACAGCAGATGCCACCTTC; CDR3 protein: CASSLGTADATF
J gene: TRBJ1-1; clone size: .; V gene: TRBV7-2; D gene: .; CDR3 DNA: TGTGCCAGCAGCTCGGGACGGGGTGGCACTGAAGCTTTCTTT; CDR3 protein: CASSSGRGGTEAFF
J gene: TRBJ1-2; clone size: many; V gene: TRBV29-1; D gene: TRBD1; CDR3 DNA: TGCAGCGTTAGGGACAGGGAACCTAACTATGGCTACACCTTC; CDR3 protein: CSVRDREPNYGYTF
J gene: TRBJ2-5; clone size: many; V gene: TRBV20-1; D gene: .; CDR3 DNA: TGCAGTGCTCGAAGTAGCGGCCCAGAGACCCAGTACTTC; CDR3 protein: CSARSSGPETQYF